This T cell receptor beta chain was sequenced in a study of technical replicates of blood from a handful of donors. Produced via immunoSEQ multiplex PCR; TCRdb's table is partial and in-frame only. Of 95,000 to 100,000 clones in the sample, roughly 95% were seen once. This clone occurred once. The CDR3 consists of 14 residues. The germline V gene has CDR1 SGHRS and CDR2 YFSETQ. Trimming removed 5 bases from V and 8 bases from J, with 16 bases in between. Sample: T cells isolated from PBMCs. The chain joins TRBV5-1 to TRBJ1-4, with a tentative D call TRBD1 (6 bases). The source of this sequence is a human donor in good health. The CDR3 coding sequence is TGCGCCAGCAGGATGACAGGTTTGAACGAAAAACTGTTTTTT. Translation: CASRMTGLNEKLFF. Based on the CDR3 plus reference TRBV5-1 and TRBJ1-4, the full variable domain is KAGVTQTPRYLIKTRGQQVTLSCSPISGHRSVSWYQQTPGQGLQFLFEYFSETQRNKGNFPGRFSGRQFSNSRSEMNVSTLELGDSALYLCASRMTGLNEKLFFGSGTQLSVL.